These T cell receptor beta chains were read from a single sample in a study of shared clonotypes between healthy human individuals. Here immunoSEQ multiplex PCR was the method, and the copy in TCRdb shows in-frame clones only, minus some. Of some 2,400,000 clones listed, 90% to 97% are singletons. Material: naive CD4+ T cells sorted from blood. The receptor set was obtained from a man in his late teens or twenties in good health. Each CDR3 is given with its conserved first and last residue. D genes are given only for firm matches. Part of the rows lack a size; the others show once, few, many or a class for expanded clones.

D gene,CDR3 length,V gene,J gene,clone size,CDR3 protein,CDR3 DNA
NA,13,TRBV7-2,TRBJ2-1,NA,CASSLLVSLEQFF,TGTGCCAGCAGCTTACTAGTCTCTCTGGAGCAGTTCTTC
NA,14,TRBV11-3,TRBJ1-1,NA,CASSLDDTAAEAFF,TGTGCCAGCAGCTTAGACGATACAGCGGCTGAAGCTTTCTTT
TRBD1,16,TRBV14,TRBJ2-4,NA,CASSPTGALAKNIQYF,TGTGCCAGCAGCCCGACAGGGGCTCTAGCCAAAAACATTCAGTACTTC
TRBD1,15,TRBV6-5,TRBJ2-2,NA,CASSYQRTGLGELFF,TGTGCCAGCAGTTACCAAAGGACAGGGCTCGGGGAGCTGTTTTTT
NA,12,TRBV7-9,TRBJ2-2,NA,CASSLNLGELFF,TGTGCCAGCAGCTTAAATCTCGGGGAGCTGTTTTTT
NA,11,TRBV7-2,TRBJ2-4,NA,CASSLGDIQYF,TGTGCCAGCAGCCTAGGGGACATTCAGTACTTC
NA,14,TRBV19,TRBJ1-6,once,CARATDRDNSPLHF,TGTGCCAGAGCGACGGACAGAGATAATTCACCCCTCCACTTT
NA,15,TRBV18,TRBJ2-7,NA,CASSLGSGWAYEQYF,TGTGCCAGCTCACTGGGGTCAGGGTGGGCCTACGAGCAGTACTTC
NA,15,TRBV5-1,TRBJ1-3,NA,CASSLGGSSGNTIYF,TGCGCCAGCAGCTTGGGTGGCAGCTCTGGAAACACCATATATTTT
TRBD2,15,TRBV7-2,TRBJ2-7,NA,CASSLTSGGFYEQYF,TGTGCCAGCAGCTTGACTAGCGGGGGGTTCTACGAGCAGTACTTC
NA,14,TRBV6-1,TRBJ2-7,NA,CASLGPGGFYEQYF,TGTGCCAGCTTGGGACCCGGGGGCTTCTACGAGCAGTACTTC
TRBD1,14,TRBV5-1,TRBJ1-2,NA,CASSLDRGGPGYTF,TGCGCCAGCAGCTTGGACAGGGGTGGTCCGGGCTACACCTTC
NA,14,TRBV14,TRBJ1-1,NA,CASSPYNGDTEAFF,TGTGCCAGCAGCCCCTACAACGGTGACACTGAAGCTTTCTTT
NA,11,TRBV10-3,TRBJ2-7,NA,CAISDYDEQYF,TGTGCCATCAGTGACTACGACGAGCAGTACTTC
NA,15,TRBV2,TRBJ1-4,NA,CASSEGGVGNEKLFF,TGTGCCAGCAGTGAAGGGGGTGTTGGTAATGAAAAACTGTTTTTT
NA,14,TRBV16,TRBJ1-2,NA,CASSQGGGDYGYTF,TGTGCCAGCAGCCAAGGCGGAGGGGATTATGGCTACACCTTC
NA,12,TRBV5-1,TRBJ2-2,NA,CASSPTSGELFF,TGCGCCAGCAGCCCAACCTCCGGGGAGCTGTTTTTT
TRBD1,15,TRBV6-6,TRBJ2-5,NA,CASSSYTGDGGAQYF,TGTGCCAGCAGTTCGTATACAGGGGATGGCGGAGCGCAGTACTTC
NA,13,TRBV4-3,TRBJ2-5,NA,CASSQDFQETQYF,TGCGCCAGCAGCCAAGATTTCCAAGAGACCCAGTACTTC
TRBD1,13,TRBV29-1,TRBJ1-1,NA,CSVEAGGRTEAFF,TGCAGCGTTGAAGCAGGGGGCAGGACTGAAGCTTTCTTT
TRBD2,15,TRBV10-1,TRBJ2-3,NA,CASRRTSEGTDTQYF,TGCGCCAGCAGGAGGACTAGCGAGGGAACAGATACGCAGTATTTT
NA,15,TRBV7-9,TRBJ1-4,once,CASRGGAGRSEKLFF,TGTGCCAGCAGAGGTGGGGCAGGGAGGAGTGAAAAACTGTTTTTT
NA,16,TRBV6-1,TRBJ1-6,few,CASSARLGLGGSPLHF,TGTGCCAGCAGTGCCCGGTTGGGGCTAGGTGGTTCACCCCTCCACTTT
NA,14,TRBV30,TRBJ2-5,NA,CAWSRTSKTETQYF,TGTGCCTGGAGTCGGACCTCAAAAACGGAGACCCAGTACTTC
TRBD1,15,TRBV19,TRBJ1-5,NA,CASSGRQGRSQPQHF,TGTGCCAGTAGTGGGAGACAGGGCCGCAGTCAGCCCCAGCATTTT
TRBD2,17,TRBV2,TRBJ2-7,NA,CATSRALRGVENYEQYF,TGTGCCACAAGTCGAGCCCTCCGGGGGGTGGAGAACTACGAGCAGTACTTC
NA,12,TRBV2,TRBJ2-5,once,CASRTLRETQYF,TGTGCCAGCAGGACCCTGAGAGAGACCCAGTACTTC
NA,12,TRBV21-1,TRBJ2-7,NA,CASSKSTYEQYF,TGTGCCAGCAGCAAGAGTACATACGAGCAGTACTTC
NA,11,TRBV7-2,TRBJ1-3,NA,CASSLGTTIYF,TGTGCCAGCAGCTTAGGCACCACCATATATTTT
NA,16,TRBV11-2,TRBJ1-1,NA,CASSLTGTWMNTEAFF,TGTGCCAGCAGCCTAACAGGGACCTGGATGAACACTGAAGCTTTCTTT
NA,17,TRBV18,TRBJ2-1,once,CASSPRTSGRAYNEQFF,TGTGCCAGCTCACCACGCACGTCCGGGAGAGCCTACAATGAGCAGTTCTTC
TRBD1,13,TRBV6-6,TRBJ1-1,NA,CASTNRGHTEAFF,TGTGCCAGCACTAACAGGGGACACACTGAAGCTTTCTTT
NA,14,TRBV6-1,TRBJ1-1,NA,CATQWGHSNTEAFF,TGTGCCACCCAGTGGGGACACTCGAACACTGAAGCTTTCTTT
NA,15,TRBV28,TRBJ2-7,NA,CASSLSGRSSYEQYF,TGTGCCAGCAGTTTATCCGGACGGAGCTCCTACGAGCAGTACTTC
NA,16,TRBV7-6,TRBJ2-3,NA,CASRPPGGGLSDTQYF,TGTGCCAGCAGACCCCCAGGGGGGGGCCTATCCGATACGCAGTATTTT
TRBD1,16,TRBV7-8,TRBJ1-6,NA,CASSLPAGTGGTPLHF,TGTGCCAGCAGCCTCCCCGCCGGGACAGGGGGGACACCCCTCCACTTT
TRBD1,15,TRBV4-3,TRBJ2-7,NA,CASSQDIRDSYEQYF,TGCGCCAGCAGCCAAGATATTAGGGACAGCTACGAGCAGTACTTC
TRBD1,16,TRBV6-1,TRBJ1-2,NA,CASSEGTGGLLYGYTF,TGTGCCAGCAGTGAGGGGACAGGGGGACTCCTCTATGGCTACACCTTC
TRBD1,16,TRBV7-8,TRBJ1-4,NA,CASSLVFGGGWEKLFF,TGTGCCAGCAGCTTAGTATTTGGAGGGGGCTGGGAAAAACTGTTTTTT
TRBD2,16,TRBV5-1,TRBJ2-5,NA,CASSLSPSGGIETQYF,TGCGCCAGCAGCTTGAGTCCTAGCGGGGGGATCGAGACCCAGTACTTC
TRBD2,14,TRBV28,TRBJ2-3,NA,CASRLSGGTGTQYF,TGTGCCAGCAGGCTTAGCGGGGGGACTGGGACGCAGTATTTT
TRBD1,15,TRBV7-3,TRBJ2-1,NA,CASRSDRGSYNEQFF,TGTGCCAGCAGGTCGGACAGGGGAAGTTACAATGAGCAGTTCTTC
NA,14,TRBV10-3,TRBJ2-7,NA,CAISEAGSSYEQYF,TGTGCCATCAGTGAGGCAGGGAGCTCCTACGAGCAGTACTTC
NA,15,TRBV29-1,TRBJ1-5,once,CSVEVGGGGNQPQHF,TGCAGCGTTGAGGTTGGTGGAGGGGGGAATCAGCCCCAGCATTTT
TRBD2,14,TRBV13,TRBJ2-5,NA,CASREAGMGETQYF,TGTGCCAGCAGGGAAGCGGGAATGGGAGAGACCCAGTACTTC
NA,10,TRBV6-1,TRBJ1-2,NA,CASIDPGYTF,TGTGCCAGCATAGACCCTGGCTACACCTTC
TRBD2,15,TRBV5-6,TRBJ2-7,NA,CASSLGAGGPYEQYF,TGTGCCAGCAGCTTGGGAGCGGGGGGGCCCTACGAGCAGTACTTC
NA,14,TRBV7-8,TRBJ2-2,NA,CASSFGRGAGELFF,TGTGCCAGCAGCTTTGGGCGGGGAGCCGGGGAGCTGTTTTTT
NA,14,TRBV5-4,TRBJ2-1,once,CASSLATSSNEQFF,TGTGCCAGCAGCTTGGCGACTAGTTCTAATGAGCAGTTCTTC
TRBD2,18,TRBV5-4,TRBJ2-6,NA,CASSLGGLVTSGANVLTF,TGTGCCAGCAGCTTGGGTGGACTAGTTACTTCTGGGGCCAACGTCCTGACTTTC
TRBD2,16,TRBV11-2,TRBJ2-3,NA,CASSLFSGGATDTQYF,TGTGCCAGCAGCTTATTTAGCGGGGGGGCAACAGATACGCAGTATTTT
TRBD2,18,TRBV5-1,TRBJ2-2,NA,CASSTATSGRSFAGELFF,TGCGCCAGCAGCACGGCGACTAGCGGGAGGAGTTTCGCCGGGGAGCTGTTTTTT
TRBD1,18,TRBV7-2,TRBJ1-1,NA,CASSLGSPGTGGHTEAFF,TGTGCCAGCAGCTTAGGGTCCCCCGGGACAGGTGGGCACACTGAAGCTTTCTTT
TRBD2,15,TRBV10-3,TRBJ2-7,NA,CAIGRSGLAGMEQYF,TGTGCCATCGGAAGATCCGGACTAGCGGGGATGGAGCAGTACTTC
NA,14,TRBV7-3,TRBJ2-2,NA,CASSLRGNTGELFF,TGTGCCAGCAGCTTAAGGGGGAACACCGGGGAGCTGTTTTTT